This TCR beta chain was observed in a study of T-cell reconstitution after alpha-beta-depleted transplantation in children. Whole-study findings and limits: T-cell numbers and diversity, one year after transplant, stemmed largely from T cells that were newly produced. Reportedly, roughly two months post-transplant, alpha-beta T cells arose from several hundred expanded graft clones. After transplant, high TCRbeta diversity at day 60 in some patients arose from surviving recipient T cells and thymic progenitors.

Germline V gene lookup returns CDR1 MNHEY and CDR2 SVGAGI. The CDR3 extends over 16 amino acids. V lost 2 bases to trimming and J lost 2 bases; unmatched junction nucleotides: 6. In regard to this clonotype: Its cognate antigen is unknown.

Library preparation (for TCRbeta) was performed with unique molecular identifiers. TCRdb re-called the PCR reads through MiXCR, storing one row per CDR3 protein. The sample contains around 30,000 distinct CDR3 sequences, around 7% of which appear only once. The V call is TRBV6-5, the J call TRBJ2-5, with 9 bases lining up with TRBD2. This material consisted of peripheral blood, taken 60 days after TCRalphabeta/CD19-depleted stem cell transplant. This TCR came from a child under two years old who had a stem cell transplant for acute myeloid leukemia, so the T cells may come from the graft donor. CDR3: CASSYGGAGGQETQYF. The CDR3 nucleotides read TGTGCCAGCAGTTACGGAGGGGCGGGGGGGCAAGAGACCCAGTACTTC.